This TCR beta chain originates from a study of cytomegalovirus exposure and HLA in healthy donors. This PCR relied on a set of 60 Vbeta primers and 13 Jbeta primers. Sequencing used immunoSEQ multiplex PCR; TCRdb keeps in-frame clones, though not all of them. This sample yields 95,000 to 150,000 clones, of which 75% to 90% are seen a single time; over 0.2% belongs to the top ten. As for this clone: The antigen remains unidentified.

The CDR3 is 10 residues long. Germline CDR1 GTSNPN, CDR2 SVGIG (reference sequence). V was pared by 6 bases and J by 9 bases, with 1 base of the junction left unmatched. General study findings and limits: After further analysis at a later stage, some 15,000 TCR beta sequences were associated with HLA alleles at 0.05 false discovery rate. Confirmation in vitro established that a few CMV-associated chains were specific for CMV antigens. A later analysis reportedly found that, within productive TCRs, an Asian-associated ancestry cluster had fewer N-insertions than the mean observed across the approximately 700 donors. Equally common other TCR beta chains were less clonally expanded than HLA-associated ones, a later analysis found.

This sequence joins TRBV30 and TRBJ2-4, with TRBD2 identical over 8 bases. The sequenced material came from PBMCs. This receptor was taken from a man between 45 and 60 years old in good health and CMV-seronegative. Written as DNA, the CDR3 is TGTGCCTGCGGGACTAGCATTCAGTACTTC. This encodes CACGTSIQYF.